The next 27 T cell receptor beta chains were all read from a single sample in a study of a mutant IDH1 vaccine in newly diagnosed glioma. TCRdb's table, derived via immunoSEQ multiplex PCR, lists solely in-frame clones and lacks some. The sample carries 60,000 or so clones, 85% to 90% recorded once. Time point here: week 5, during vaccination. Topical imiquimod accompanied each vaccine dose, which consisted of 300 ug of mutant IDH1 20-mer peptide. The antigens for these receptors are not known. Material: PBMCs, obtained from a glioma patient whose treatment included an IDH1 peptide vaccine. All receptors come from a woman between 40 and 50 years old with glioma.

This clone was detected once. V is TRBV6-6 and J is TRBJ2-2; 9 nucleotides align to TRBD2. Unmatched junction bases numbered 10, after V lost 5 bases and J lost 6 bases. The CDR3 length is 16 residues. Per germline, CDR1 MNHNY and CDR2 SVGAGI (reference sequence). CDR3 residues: CASSAFRLAVAGELFF. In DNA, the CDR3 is TGTGCCAGCAGTGCCTTTAGACTAGCGGTCGCCGGGGAGCTGTTTTTT.

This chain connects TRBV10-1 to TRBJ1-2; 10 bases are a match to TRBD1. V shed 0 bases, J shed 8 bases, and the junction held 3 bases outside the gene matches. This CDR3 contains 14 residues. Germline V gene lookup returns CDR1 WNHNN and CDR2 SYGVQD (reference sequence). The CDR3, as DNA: TGCGCCAGCAGTGAGTCCGGGACAGGGGTCGGCTACACCTTC. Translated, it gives CASSESGTGVGYTF.

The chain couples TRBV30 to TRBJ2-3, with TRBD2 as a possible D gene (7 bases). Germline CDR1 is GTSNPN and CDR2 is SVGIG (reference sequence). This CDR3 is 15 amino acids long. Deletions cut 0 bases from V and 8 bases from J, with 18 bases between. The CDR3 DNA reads TGTGCCTGGAGTGTAACAGGGAGGGGGATGGGTACGCAGTATTTT. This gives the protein CAWSVTGRGMGTQYF.

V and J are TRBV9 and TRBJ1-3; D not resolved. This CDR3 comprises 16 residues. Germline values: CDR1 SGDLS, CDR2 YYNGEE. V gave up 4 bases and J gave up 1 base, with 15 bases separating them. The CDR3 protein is CASSPRDFRSGNTIYF. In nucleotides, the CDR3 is TGTGCCAGCAGCCCCCGGGATTTCCGATCTGGAAACACCATATATTTT.

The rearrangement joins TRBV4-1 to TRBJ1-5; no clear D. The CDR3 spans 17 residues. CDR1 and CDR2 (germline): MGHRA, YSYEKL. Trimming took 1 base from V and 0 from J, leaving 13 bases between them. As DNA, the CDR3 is TGCGCCAGCAGCCAAGCCGGCCCGACCGCTAGCAATCAGCCCCAGCATTTT. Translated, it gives CASSQAGPTASNQPQHF.

CDR3 sequence (DNA): TGTGCCAGCAGGCCGGGCGGGCCGAACACTGAAGCTTTCTTT. This gives the protein CASRPGGPNTEAFF. The chain links TRBV28 to TRBJ1-1; no definite D call. The CDR3 has 14 amino acids. The V gene's germline CDR1 is MDHEN and CDR2 SYDVKM. The ends were cut back, 6 bases at V and 1 base at J, with 12 bases in the middle.

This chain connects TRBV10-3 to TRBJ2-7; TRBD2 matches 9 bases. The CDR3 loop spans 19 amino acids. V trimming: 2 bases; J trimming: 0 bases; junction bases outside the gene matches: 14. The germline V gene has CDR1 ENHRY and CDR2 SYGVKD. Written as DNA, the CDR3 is TGTGCCATCAGTGAGCCAACAAATCGCGGGGGGGCCAGCTCCTACGAGCAGTACTTC. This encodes CAISEPTNRGGASSYEQYF.

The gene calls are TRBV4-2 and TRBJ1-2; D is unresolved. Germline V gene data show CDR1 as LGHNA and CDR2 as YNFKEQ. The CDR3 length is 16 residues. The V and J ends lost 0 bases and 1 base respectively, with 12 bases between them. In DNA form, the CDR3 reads TGTGCCAGCAGCCAAGATATGCCAGCTATTAACTATGGCTACACCTTC. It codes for CASSQDMPAINYGYTF.

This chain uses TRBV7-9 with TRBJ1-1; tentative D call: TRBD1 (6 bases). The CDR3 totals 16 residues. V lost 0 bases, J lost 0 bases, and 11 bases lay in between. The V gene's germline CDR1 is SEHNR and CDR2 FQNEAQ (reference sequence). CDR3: CASSLARTAMNTEAFF. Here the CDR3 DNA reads TGTGCCAGCAGCTTAGCGCGGACAGCCATGAACACTGAAGCTTTCTTT.

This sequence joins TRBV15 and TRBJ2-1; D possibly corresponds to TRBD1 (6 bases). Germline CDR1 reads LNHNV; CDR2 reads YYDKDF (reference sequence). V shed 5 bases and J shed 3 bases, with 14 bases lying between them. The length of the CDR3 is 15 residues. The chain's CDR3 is CATSGSGTNYNEQFF. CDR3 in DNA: TGTGCCACCAGCGGGTCCGGGACAAACTACAATGAGCAGTTCTTC.

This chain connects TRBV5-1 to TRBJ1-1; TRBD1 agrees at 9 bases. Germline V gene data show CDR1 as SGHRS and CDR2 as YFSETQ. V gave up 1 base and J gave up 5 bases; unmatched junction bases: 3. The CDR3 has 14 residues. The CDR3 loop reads CASSLTGGRTEAFF. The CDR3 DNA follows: TGCGCCAGCAGCTTGACAGGGGGCCGAACTGAAGCTTTCTTT.

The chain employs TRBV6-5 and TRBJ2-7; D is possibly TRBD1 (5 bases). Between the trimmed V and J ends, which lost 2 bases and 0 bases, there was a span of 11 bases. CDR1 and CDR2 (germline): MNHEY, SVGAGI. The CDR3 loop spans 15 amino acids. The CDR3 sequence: CASSYGAGGSYEQYF. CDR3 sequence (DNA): TGTGCCAGCAGTTACGGGGCAGGCGGCTCCTACGAGCAGTACTTC.

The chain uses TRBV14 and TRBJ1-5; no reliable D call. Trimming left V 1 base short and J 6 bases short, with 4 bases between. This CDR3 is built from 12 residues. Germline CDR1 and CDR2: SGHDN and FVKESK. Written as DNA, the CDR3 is TGTGCCAGCAGCCAAGTTGGTCAGCCCCAGCATTTT. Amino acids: CASSQVGQPQHF.

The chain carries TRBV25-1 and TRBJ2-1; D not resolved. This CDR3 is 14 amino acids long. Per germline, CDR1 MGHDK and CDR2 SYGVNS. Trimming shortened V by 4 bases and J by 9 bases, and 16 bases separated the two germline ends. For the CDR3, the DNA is TGTGCCAGCAGTGGGCAGTATGGCATAGTTGAGCAGTTCTTC. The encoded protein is CASSGQYGIVEQFF.

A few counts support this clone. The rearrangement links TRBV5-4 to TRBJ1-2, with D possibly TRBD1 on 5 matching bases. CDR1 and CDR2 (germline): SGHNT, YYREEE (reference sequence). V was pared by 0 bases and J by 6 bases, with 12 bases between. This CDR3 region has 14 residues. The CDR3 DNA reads TGTGCCAGCAGCTTGGACAGGAAGGGTAATGGCTACACCTTC. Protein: CASSLDRKGNGYTF.

In nucleotides, the CDR3 is TGTGCCAGCAGACGGACAGAGAACACTGAAGCTTTCTTT. It is translated as CASRRTENTEAFF. The chain joins TRBV5-4 to TRBJ1-1; D perhaps matches TRBD1 (6 bases). Between the trimmed V and J ends, which lost 5 bases and 1 base, there was a span of 9 bases. Germline CDR1 reads SGHNT; CDR2 reads YYREEE (reference sequence). The CDR3 covers 13 residues.

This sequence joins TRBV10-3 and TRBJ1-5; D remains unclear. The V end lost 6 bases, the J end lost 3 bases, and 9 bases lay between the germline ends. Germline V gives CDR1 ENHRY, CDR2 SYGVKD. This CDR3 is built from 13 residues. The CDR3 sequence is CAIRAQINQPQHF. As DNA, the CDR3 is TGTGCCATCAGGGCACAGATCAATCAGCCCCAGCATTTT.

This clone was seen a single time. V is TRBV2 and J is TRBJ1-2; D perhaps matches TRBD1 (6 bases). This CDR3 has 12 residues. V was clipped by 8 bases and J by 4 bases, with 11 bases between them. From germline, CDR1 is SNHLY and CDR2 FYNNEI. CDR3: CASGGASYGYTF. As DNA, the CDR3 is TGTGCCAGCGGGGGCGCTTCCTATGGCTACACCTTC.

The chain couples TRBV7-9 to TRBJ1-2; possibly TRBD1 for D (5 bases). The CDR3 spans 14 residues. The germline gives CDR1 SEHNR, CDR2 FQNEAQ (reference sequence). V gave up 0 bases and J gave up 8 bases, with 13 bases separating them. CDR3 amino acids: CASSLAGVEIGYTF. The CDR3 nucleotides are TGTGCCAGCAGCTTAGCGGGGGTCGAGATCGGCTACACCTTC.

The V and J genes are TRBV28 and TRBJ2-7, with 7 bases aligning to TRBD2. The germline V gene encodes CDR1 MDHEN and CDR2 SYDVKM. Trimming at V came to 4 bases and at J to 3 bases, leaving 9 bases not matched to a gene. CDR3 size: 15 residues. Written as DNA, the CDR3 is TGTGCCAGCAGTTCCGGACTAGTCCTAGGCTACGAGCAGTACTTC. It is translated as CASSSGLVLGYEQYF.

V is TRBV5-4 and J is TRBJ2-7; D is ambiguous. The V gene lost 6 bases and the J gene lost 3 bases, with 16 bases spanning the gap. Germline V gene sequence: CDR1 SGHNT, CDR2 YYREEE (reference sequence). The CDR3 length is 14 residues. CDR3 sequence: CASTSKGRDYEQYF. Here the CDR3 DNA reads TGTGCCAGCACCTCCAAGGGAAGGGACTACGAGCAGTACTTC.

CDR3 loop: CASSGDSYEQYF. The CDR3 DNA sequence: TGTGCCAGTAGTGGAGACAGCTACGAGCAGTACTTC. The V gene is TRBV19, the J gene TRBJ2-7; TRBD1 is a possible D gene (5 bases). This CDR3 has 12 residues. The germline V gene has CDR1 LNHDA and CDR2 SQIVND (reference sequence). With 5 bases removed from V and 3 bases from J, the gap between germline ends came to 8 bases.

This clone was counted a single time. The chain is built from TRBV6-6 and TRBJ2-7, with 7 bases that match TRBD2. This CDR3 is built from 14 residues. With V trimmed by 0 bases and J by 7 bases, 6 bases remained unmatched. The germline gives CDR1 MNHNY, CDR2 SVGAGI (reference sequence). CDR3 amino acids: CASSYSDRAGEQYF. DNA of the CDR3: TGTGCCAGCAGTTACTCTGATAGAGCGGGGGAGCAGTACTTC.

The CDR3, as DNA: TGTGCCAGCAGCGTAGGAGCAGGACTCGCCTTCAGTGAGCAGTTCTTC. It yields the protein CASSVGAGLAFSEQFF. The chain joins TRBV9 to TRBJ2-1, with a tentative D call TRBD2 (5 bases). V was pared by 0 bases and J by 9 bases, with 19 bases between. The CDR3 runs 16 residues. CDR1 is SGDLS, CDR2 YYNGEE, per germline.

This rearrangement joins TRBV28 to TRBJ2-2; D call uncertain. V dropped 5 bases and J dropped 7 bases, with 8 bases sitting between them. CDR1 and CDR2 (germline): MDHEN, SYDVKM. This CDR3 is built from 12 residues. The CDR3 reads CASSPSLGELFF. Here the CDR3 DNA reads TGTGCCAGCAGTCCGAGCCTCGGGGAGCTGTTTTTT.

The CDR3 nucleotides read TGTGCCAGCTCAGGGACTAGCGGAGACTACACAGATACGCAGTATTTT. Translated: CASSGTSGDYTDTQYF. This chain connects TRBV18 to TRBJ2-3; 11 bases line up with TRBD2. The CDR3 length is 16 residues. After removal of 5 bases from V and 2 bases from J, the junction contained 6 bases not matched to a gene. CDR1 is KGHSH and CDR2 is LQKENI in the germline V gene.

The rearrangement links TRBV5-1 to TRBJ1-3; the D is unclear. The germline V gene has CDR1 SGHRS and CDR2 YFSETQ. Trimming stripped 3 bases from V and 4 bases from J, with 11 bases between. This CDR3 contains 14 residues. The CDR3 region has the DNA TGCGCCAGCAGCTCCGACGGTGGCGGAAACACCATATATTTT. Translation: CASSSDGGGNTIYF.